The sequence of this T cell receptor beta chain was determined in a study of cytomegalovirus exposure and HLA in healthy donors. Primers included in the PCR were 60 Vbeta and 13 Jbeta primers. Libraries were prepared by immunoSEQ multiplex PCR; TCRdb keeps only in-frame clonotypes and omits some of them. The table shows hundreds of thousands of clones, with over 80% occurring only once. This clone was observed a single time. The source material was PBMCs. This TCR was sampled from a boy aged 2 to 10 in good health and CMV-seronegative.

The DNA of the CDR3 is TGTGCCAGCAGGCCACAGGGGGCGGGAAACATTCAGTACTTC. It is translated as CASRPQGAGNIQYF. The chain uses TRBV2 and TRBJ2-4; TRBD1 matches at 9 bases. The ends lost 6 bases at V and 6 bases at J; junction bases unmatched: 6. Germline loops: CDR1 SNHLY, CDR2 FYNNEI. The CDR3 is 14 residues long.